Shown below are 19 T cell receptor beta chains from a single sample sequenced in a study of blood T cell repertoires in COVID-19. Here immunoSEQ multiplex PCR was the method, and the copy in TCRdb shows in-frame clones only, minus some. The sample comprises tens of thousands of clones, approximately 78% of which are singletons, and over 12% rests with the top ten. Sequencing input: peripheral blood. Every receptor here comes from a man in his 60s with COVID-19, enrolled during active disease.

This clone was detected only once. The rearrangement joins TRBV29-1 to TRBJ2-2, with D possibly TRBD2 on 6 matching bases. The CDR3 has 15 residues. Germline assignment: CDR1 SQVTM and CDR2 ANQGSEA. V was pared by 4 bases and J by 4 bases, with 16 bases between. CDR3 sequence: CSVGGVSAGTGELFF. The CDR3 nucleotides read TGCAGCGTTGGGGGGGTGAGCGCGGGCACCGGGGAGCTGTTTTTT.

J is TRBJ1-4 and V is TRBV4-1; D unclear. Trimming took off 3 bases at V and 6 bases at J, with 8 bases between the two ends. Per the germline V gene, CDR1 is MGHRA and CDR2 is YSYEKL. The CDR3 totals 13 residues. Here the CDR3 DNA reads TGCGCCAGCAGCCAGTCTCGGGATGAAAAACTGTTTTTT. Its protein is CASSQSRDEKLFF.

This chain uses TRBV7-9 with TRBJ2-3, with 13 bases identical to TRBD2. Trimming removed 5 bases from V and 4 bases from J; junction bases left unmatched: 6. There are 16 residues in the CDR3. In germline, CDR1 is SEHNR, CDR2 FQNEAQ (reference sequence). CDR3 loop: CASSKRTSGSADTQYF. The CDR3 coding sequence is TGTGCCAGCAGCAAGAGGACTAGCGGGAGTGCAGATACGCAGTATTTT.

The genes are TRBV11-3 and TRBJ2-2, with D hard to call. The CDR3 runs 13 residues. V lost 3 bases to trimming and J lost 3 bases, with 5 bases between them. CDR1 is SGHNT, CDR2 YENEEA, per germline. CDR3 nucleotides: TGTGCCAGCAGCTTTAGTTACACCGGGGAGCTGTTTTTT. Its protein product is CASSFSYTGELFF.

V and J are TRBV2 and TRBJ2-3; the match to TRBD2 covers 7 bases. In germline, CDR1 is SNHLY, CDR2 FYNNEI. This CDR3 is built from 15 residues. V was clipped by 3 bases and J by 2 bases; unmatched bases: 5. CDR3 bases: TGTGCCAGCAGTGACCAGGGAGGGATCACAGATACGCAGTATTTT. Encoded protein: CASSDQGGITDTQYF.

This sequence joins TRBV7-7 and TRBJ2-3, with a tentative D call TRBD2 (5 bases). Germline V gene sequence: CDR1 SSHAT, CDR2 FNYEAQ (reference sequence). V was clipped by 5 bases and J by 6 bases, with 12 bases between them. The CDR3 totals 13 residues. DNA for the CDR3: TGTGCCAGCAGCCTGGACCGGAGGGATACGCAGTATTTT. It specifies CASSLDRRDTQYF. The full variable domain, its missing parts supplied by reference TRBV7-7 and TRBJ2-3, is GAGVSQSPRYKVTKRGQDVTLRCDPISSHATLYWYQQALGQGPEFLTYFNYEAQPDKSGLPSDRFSAERPEGSISTLTIQRTEQRDSAMYRCASSLDRRDTQYFGPGTRLTVL.

The genes are TRBV25-1 and TRBJ2-3; the D gene is possibly TRBD2 (5 bases). From germline, CDR1 is MGHDK and CDR2 SYGVNS. The V end lost 3 bases, the J end lost 6 bases, and 13 bases lay between the germline ends. This CDR3 is 14 amino acids long. The CDR3 is CASSDRGVQDTQYF. CDR3 nucleotide sequence: TGTGCCAGCAGTGACCGGGGAGTACAGGATACGCAGTATTTT.

J is TRBJ1-3 and V is TRBV6-5; weak D call: TRBD1 (6 bases). The CDR3 is made up of 15 amino acids. Trimming removed 10 bases from V and 0 bases from J, with 16 bases in between. Germline V gene lookup returns CDR1 MNHEY and CDR2 SVGAGI. The CDR3 DNA follows: TGTGCCACTGGACCAGGGGCACTCTCTGGAAACACCATATATTTT. Its translation: CATGPGALSGNTIYF.

This clone was detected only a few times. The chain joins TRBV3-1 (or the pseudogene TRBV3-2) to TRBJ2-1; weak D call: TRBD1 (5 bases). Trimming stripped 1 base from V and 9 bases from J, with 10 bases between. This CDR3 contains 13 residues. The germline V gene has CDR1 LGHDT and CDR2 YNNKEL (reference sequence). CDR3 sequence: CASSQGGSGEQFF. The CDR3 bases are TGTGCCAGCAGCCAAGGGGGCTCGGGTGAGCAGTTCTTC.

This chain uses TRBV5-4 with TRBJ1-4, with D maybe TRBD1 (6 bases). In germline, CDR1 is SGHNT, CDR2 YYREEE (reference sequence). The CDR3 runs 13 residues. Trimming pared 0 bases from V and 7 bases from J, leaving 7 bases between. The CDR3 bases are TGTGCCAGCAGCTTGGGAGGGGGTGAAAAACTGTTTTTT. Protein: CASSLGGGEKLFF. The full variable domain, its missing parts supplied by reference TRBV5-4 and TRBJ1-4, is ETGVTQSPTHLIKTRGQQVTLRCSSQSGHNTVSWYQQALGQGPQFIFQYYREEENGRGNFPPRFSGLQFPNYSSELNVNALELDDSALYLCASSLGGGEKLFFGSGTQLSVL.

This sequence joins TRBV11-2 and TRBJ2-3; 11 positions match TRBD1. V lost 5 bases, J lost 3 bases, and 4 bases stayed unmatched. Germline V gene data show CDR1 as SGHAT and CDR2 as FQNNGV. This CDR3 has 15 amino acids. The CDR3 DNA follows: TGTGCCAGCAGCGACGGACAGGGGGCAACAGATACGCAGTATTTT. Amino acids: CASSDGQGATDTQYF.

V is TRBV29-1 and J is TRBJ2-5, with D perhaps matching TRBD2 (6 bases). Germline CDR1 reads SQVTM; CDR2 reads ANQGSEA. V lost 7 bases, J lost 5 bases, and 11 bases lay in between. The CDR3 is made up of 11 amino acids. The CDR3 is CSAPRGETQYF. DNA for the CDR3: TGCAGCGCCCCTCGGGGGGAGACCCAGTACTTC.

This clone was recorded a few times. The genes are TRBV5-1 and TRBJ1-1; unclear D gene. Germline V CDR1 and CDR2: SGHRS, YFSETQ. This CDR3 spans 12 amino acids. The V end lost 9 bases, the J end lost 2 bases, and 11 bases lay between the germline ends. The CDR3 DNA reads as TGCGCCACGGGGAGAGAAAACACTGAAGCTTTCTTT. Protein: CATGRENTEAFF.

The chain joins TRBV13 to TRBJ2-1, with D perhaps TRBD2 (7 bases). This CDR3 comprises 15 residues. Per germline, CDR1 PRHDT and CDR2 FYEKMQ (reference sequence). V was pared by 5 bases and J by 4 bases, with 15 bases between. CDR3 loop: CASSLRRGPYNEQFF. The CDR3 region has the DNA TGTGCCAGCAGCCTCAGGCGGGGGCCGTACAATGAGCAGTTCTTC.

The chain is built from TRBV11-2 and TRBJ1-5, with D unclear. Germline assignment: CDR1 SGHAT and CDR2 FQNNGV. The V and J ends lost 4 bases and 5 bases respectively, with 9 bases between them. The CDR3 is 13 residues long. CDR3 sequence reads: CASSSYRDQPQHF. CDR3 in DNA: TGTGCCAGCAGCTCCTACAGAGATCAGCCCCAGCATTTT.

CDR3 residues: CASSQGGWAGEPYEQYF. The CDR3, as DNA: TGTGCCAGCAGCCAAGGTGGATGGGCAGGGGAACCCTACGAGCAGTACTTC. V and J are TRBV3-1 (or the pseudogene TRBV3-2) and TRBJ2-7, with D perhaps matching TRBD1 (6 bases). In germline, CDR1 is LGHDT, CDR2 YNNKEL (reference sequence). Deletions cut 1 base from V and 2 bases from J, with 18 bases between. The CDR3 totals 17 residues.

The chain has TRBV6-5 and TRBJ1-1; D unresolved. The CDR3 loop spans 13 amino acids. The V gene lost 2 bases and the J gene lost 4 bases, with 8 bases spanning the gap. CDR1 and CDR2 (germline): MNHEY, SVGAGI. CDR3 nucleotides: TGTGCCAGCAGTTACCGAGGTACCACTGAAGCTTTCTTT. Residues: CASSYRGTTEAFF.

This chain links TRBV2 with TRBJ1-4, with a possible D match to TRBD1 (5 bases). The ends were cut back, 7 bases at V and 8 bases at J, with 14 bases in the middle. CDR1 is SNHLY and CDR2 is FYNNEI in the germline V gene. The CDR3 spans 13 residues. The CDR3 region is CASNKAWGEKLFF. The CDR3 DNA reads TGTGCCAGCAATAAAGCATGGGGCGAAAAACTGTTTTTT.

In its sample, this clone was seen once. The chain couples TRBV19 to TRBJ1-5, with D possibly matching TRBD1 (6 bases). CDR1 is LNHDA, CDR2 SQIVND, per germline (reference sequence). Trimming took 5 bases from V and 5 from J, leaving 13 bases between them. There are 14 residues in the CDR3. DNA of the CDR3: TGTGCCAGTAGTTTTGAGGGGGTGTATCAGCCCCAGCATTTT. It encodes CASSFEGVYQPQHF.